The next 12 T cell receptor beta chains were all read from a single sample in a study of blood T cells in healthy people across ages. Using a J-beta primer mix together with a sample-barcoded 5' primer, a second PCR was run for about 6 to 11 cycles. Each CDR3 protein gets one entry after TCRdb re-called the 5' RACE reads with MiXCR. Of 910,000 or so distinct CDR3 sequences listed, roughly half are singletons. Sequenced input: blood. Source of these receptors: a woman aged 60-70 years in good health.

A remark on this clonotype: Possible read error: a much larger clone is one base away. The chain carries TRBV6-2 or TRBV6-3 and TRBJ2-5; D call uncertain. The CDR3 length is 14 residues. Germline V lookup: CDR1 MNHEY, CDR2 SVGEGT. Trimming took 2 bases from V and 11 from J, leaving 18 bases between them. The CDR3 spells CASSYPGRINEQYF. The CDR3 DNA sequence: TGTGCCAGCAGTTACCCGGGCAGAATCAATGAGCAGTACTTC.

The chain is built from TRBV6-6 and TRBJ1-2, with D possibly matching TRBD1 (5 bases). The CDR3 runs 14 residues. Trimming cost V 8 bases and J 7 bases, with 20 bases left between them. Germline loops: CDR1 MNHNY, CDR2 SVGAGI (reference sequence). CDR3 in amino acids: CASSDRRVGGGYTF. The CDR3 coding sequence is TGTGCCAGCTCGGACCGGAGAGTGGGGGGTGGCTACACCTTC.

The V and J genes are TRBV20-1 and TRBJ2-7; D not certain. This CDR3 contains 15 residues. CDR1 and CDR2 (germline): DFQATT, SNEGSKA (reference sequence). The ends were cut back, 7 bases at V and 1 base at J, with 20 bases in the middle. The CDR3 nucleotides read TGCAGTGAGGTGGGTTCGCGGATTGGATCCTACGAGCAGTACTTC. Translated: CSEVGSRIGSYEQYF.

The chain combines TRBV28 with TRBJ2-3; D gene ambiguous. CDR1 and CDR2 (germline): MDHEN, SYDVKM. There are 15 residues in the CDR3. Trimming took off 4 bases at V and 2 bases at J, with 13 bases between the two ends. The CDR3 protein is CASSSGGVYTDTQYF. CDR3 coding DNA: TGTGCCAGCAGTTCCGGTGGAGTCTACACAGATACGCAGTATTTT.

The rearrangement uses TRBV28 and TRBJ2-2; D may be TRBD2 (6 bases). Germline CDR1 and CDR2: MDHEN and SYDVKM. The CDR3 consists of 14 residues. Trimming left V 2 bases short and J 5 bases short, with 9 bases between. CDR3 amino acids: CASSLMLATGELFF. Written as DNA, the CDR3 is TGTGCCAGCAGTTTAATGCTAGCGACCGGGGAGCTGTTTTTT.

The chain couples TRBV24-1 to TRBJ2-1; TRBD1 matches 10 bases. The CDR3 extends over 14 amino acids. V lost 6 bases to trimming and J lost 8 bases; unmatched junction nucleotides: 6. Germline V gene data show CDR1 as KGHDR and CDR2 as SFDVKD. This CDR3 is CATSSSGTGDEQFF. In DNA, the CDR3 is TGTGCCACCAGTTCTTCCGGGACAGGGGATGAGCAGTTCTTC.

In this sample, this clonotype turned up many times. The V call is TRBV20-1, the J call TRBJ2-2; D gene uncertain. Trimming pared 3 bases from V and 3 bases from J, leaving 8 bases between. CDR1 and CDR2 (germline): DFQATT, SNEGSKA (reference sequence). The CDR3 runs 13 residues. The CDR3 DNA reads TGCAGTGCTAGTCCCTTGGACACCGGGGAGCTGTTTTTT. This sequence encodes CSASPLDTGELFF.

The gene calls are TRBV2 and TRBJ2-3, with 7 bases lining up with TRBD2. Germline V gene sequence: CDR1 SNHLY, CDR2 FYNNEI. Trimming cost V 3 bases and J 0 bases; bases outside gene matches: 9. The CDR3 runs to 17 residues. This CDR3 is CASSEGLADTSTDTQYF. The CDR3 DNA is TGTGCCAGCAGTGAGGGGCTAGCGGATACAAGCACAGATACGCAGTATTTT.

This chain joins TRBV29-1 and TRBJ2-7; D perhaps matches TRBD1 (6 bases). Trimming took off 5 bases at V and 2 bases at J, with 16 bases between the two ends. The germline V gene has CDR1 SQVTM and CDR2 ANQGSEA. The CDR3 loop spans 14 amino acids. The CDR3 DNA sequence: TGCAGCGTTCCCCACCCCGACAGGCCCTACGAGCAGTACTTC. As protein: CSVPHPDRPYEQYF.

This clonotype came up a few times. The chain has TRBV11-2 and TRBJ1-6; 8 nucleotides match TRBD1. Germline CDR1 and CDR2: SGHAT and FQNNGV. The ends lost 5 bases at V and 9 bases at J; junction bases unmatched: 3. This CDR3 is built from 13 residues. The CDR3 DNA reads as TGTGCCAGCAGCGGACAGGGAAGTTCACCCCTCCACTTT. Its translation is CASSGQGSSPLHF.

The rearrangement links TRBV5-1 to TRBJ2-2; D is possibly TRBD1 (6 bases). The germline V gene has CDR1 SGHRS and CDR2 YFSETQ. Trimming pared 4 bases from V and 5 bases from J, leaving 15 bases between. CDR3 length equals 15 residues. CDR3 nucleotide sequence: TGCGCCAGCAGCCCACCCCAAACAGGGACCGGGGAGCTGTTTTTT. It codes for CASSPPQTGTGELFF.

This clonotype was detected only once. The chain employs TRBV28 and TRBJ1-1; D not certain. V was trimmed by 3 bases and J by 4 bases, leaving 9 bases between them. The CDR3 sequence is 13 residues long. In germline, CDR1 is MDHEN, CDR2 SYDVKM. The DNA of the CDR3 is TGTGCCAGCAGTTTCCCGGGAGTCACTGAAGCTTTCTTT. Protein: CASSFPGVTEAFF.